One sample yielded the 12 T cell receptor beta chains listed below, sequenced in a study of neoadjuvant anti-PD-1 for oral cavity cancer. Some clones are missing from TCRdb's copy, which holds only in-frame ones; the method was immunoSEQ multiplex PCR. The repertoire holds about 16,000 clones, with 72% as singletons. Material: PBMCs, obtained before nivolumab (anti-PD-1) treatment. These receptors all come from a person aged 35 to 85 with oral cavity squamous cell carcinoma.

This CDR3 reads CASSPQGDNSPLHF. The CDR3 DNA reads TGTGCCAGCAGCCCCCAGGGAGATAATTCACCCCTCCACTTT. The rearrangement uses TRBV5-4 and TRBJ1-6, with D possibly TRBD1 on 5 matching bases. This CDR3 has 14 amino acids. V lost 4 bases to trimming and J lost 5 bases, with 10 bases between them. The V gene's germline CDR1 is SGHNT and CDR2 YYREEE (reference sequence).

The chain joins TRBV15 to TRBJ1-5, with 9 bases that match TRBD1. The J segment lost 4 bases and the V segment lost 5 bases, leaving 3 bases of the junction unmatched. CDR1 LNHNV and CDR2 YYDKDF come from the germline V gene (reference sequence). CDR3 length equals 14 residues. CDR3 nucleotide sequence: TGTGCCACCAGCCGGGACAGGGTTAATCAGCCCCAGCATTTT. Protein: CATSRDRVNQPQHF.

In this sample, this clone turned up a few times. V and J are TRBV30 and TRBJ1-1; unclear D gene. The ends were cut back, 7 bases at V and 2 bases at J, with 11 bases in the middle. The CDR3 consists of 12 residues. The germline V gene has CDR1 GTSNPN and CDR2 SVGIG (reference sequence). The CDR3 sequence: CAYGRGNTEAFF. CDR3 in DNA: TGTGCCTATGGCCGGGGAAACACTGAAGCTTTCTTT.

As DNA, the CDR3 is TGTGCCTGGAGTACCACCGGTGGGCTAGCTCAGTGGTACGAGCAGTACTTC. Translated: CAWSTTGGLAQWYEQYF. The V gene is TRBV30, the J gene TRBJ2-7; D is possibly TRBD2 (5 bases). This CDR3 has 17 amino acids. Germline loops: CDR1 GTSNPN, CDR2 SVGIG (reference sequence). V was trimmed by 2 bases and J by 4 bases, leaving 24 bases between them.

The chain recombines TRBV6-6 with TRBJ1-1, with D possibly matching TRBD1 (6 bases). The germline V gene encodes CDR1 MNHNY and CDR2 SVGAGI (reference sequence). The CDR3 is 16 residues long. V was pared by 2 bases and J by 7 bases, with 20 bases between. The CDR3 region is CASSYVLPGGRGEAFF. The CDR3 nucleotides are TGTGCCAGCAGTTACGTCCTACCGGGGGGGCGCGGTGAAGCTTTCTTT.

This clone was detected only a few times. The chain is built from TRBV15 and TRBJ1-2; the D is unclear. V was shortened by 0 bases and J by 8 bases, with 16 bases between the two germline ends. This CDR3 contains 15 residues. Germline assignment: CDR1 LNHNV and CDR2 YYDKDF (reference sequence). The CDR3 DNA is TGTGCCACCAGCAGAGATAGGGCAGTGGTGTCAGGCTACACCTTC. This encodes CATSRDRAVVSGYTF.

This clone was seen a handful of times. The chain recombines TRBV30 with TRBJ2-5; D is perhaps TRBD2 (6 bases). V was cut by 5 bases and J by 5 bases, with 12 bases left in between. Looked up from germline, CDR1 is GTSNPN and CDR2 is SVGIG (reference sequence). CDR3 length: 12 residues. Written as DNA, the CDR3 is TGTGCCTGGGAGGGAGGCGGGGAGACCCAGTACTTC. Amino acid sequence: CAWEGGGETQYF.

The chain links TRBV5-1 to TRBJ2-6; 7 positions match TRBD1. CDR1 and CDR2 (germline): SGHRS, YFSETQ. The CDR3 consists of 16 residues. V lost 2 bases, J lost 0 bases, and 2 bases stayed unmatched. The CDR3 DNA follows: TGCGCCAGCAGCTTAGGGACAGTCTCTGGGGCCAACGTCCTGACTTTC. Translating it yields CASSLGTVSGANVLTF.

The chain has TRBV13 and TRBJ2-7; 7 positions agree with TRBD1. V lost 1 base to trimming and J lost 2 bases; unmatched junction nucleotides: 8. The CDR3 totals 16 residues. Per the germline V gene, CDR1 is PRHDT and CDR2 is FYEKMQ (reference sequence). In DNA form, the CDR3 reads TGTGCCAGCAGCTTAGTATCTCGGGACAGCGCCTACGAGCAGTACTTC. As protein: CASSLVSRDSAYEQYF.

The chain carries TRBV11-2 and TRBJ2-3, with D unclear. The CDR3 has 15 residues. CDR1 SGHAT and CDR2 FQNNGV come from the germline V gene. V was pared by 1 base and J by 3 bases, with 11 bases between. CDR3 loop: CASSLGQAKTDTQYF. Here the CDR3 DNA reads TGTGCCAGCAGCTTAGGGCAGGCAAAAACAGATACGCAGTATTTT.

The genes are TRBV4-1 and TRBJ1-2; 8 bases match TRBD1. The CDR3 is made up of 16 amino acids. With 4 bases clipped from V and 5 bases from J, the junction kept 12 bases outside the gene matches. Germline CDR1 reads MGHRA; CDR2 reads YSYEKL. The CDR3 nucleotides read TGCGCCAGCAGCCCTATTGGACAGGGCGGGAAGTATGGCTACACCTTC. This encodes CASSPIGQGGKYGYTF.

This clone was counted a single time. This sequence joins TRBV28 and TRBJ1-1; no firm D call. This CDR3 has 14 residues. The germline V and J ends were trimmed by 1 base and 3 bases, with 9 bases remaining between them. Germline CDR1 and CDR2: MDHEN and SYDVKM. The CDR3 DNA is TGTGCCAGCAGTTTATTGTCGGGGTACACTGAAGCTTTCTTT. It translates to CASSLLSGYTEAFF.